This record covers a single T cell receptor beta chain. The V gene lost 3 bases and the J gene lost 8 bases, with 13 bases spanning the gap. Germline loops: CDR1 MNHEY, CDR2 SVGAGI. This CDR3 contains 13 residues. As handled by the study authors: How many nucleated cells were present was estimated from reference gene primer amplification. The repertoire was sequenced with immunoSEQ multiplex PCR; TCRdb's copy has only in-frame clones and lacks some. V, J and clone size reflect that table, while D and trimming were determined from the DNA. This sample has around 300,000 clones, with more than 80% found just once. The data were taken from a study of blood T cell repertoires in COVID-19. The wider study: Whether acute or convalescent, the COVID-19 samples came from the United States, Italy and Spain. From T cells, B-cell-depleted T cells, or PBMCs came the material, which was cDNA or gDNA.

The source material was peripheral blood. The chain couples TRBV6-5 to TRBJ1-2; D call uncertain. The TCR comes from a woman in her twenties or thirties with active or convalescent COVID-19. In nucleotides, the CDR3 is TGTGCCAGCAGTTATAAGGTGATCGGGGGCTACACCTTC. Translated: CASSYKVIGGYTF.